This record concerns one TCR beta chain sequence. For the second PCR, which ran for 7 to 11 cycles, a sample-barcoded 5' primer and a J-beta primer mix were used. TCRdb re-called the 5' RACE reads through MiXCR, storing one row per CDR3 protein. The table has hundreds of thousands of distinct CDR3 sequences, approximately 25% seen once; the top ten hold roughly 9.4%. The data are from a study of blood T cells in healthy people across ages. Study details: Template switching recovered approximately one barcoded beta molecule for every two T cells.

Total RNA, at least 5.5 micrograms per sample, came from PBMCs. Germline V lookup: CDR1 SGDLS, CDR2 YYNGEE. This CDR3 region has 15 residues. These data were also filed under a second study, of T cells of mothers and their children.

The V gene is TRBV9, the J gene TRBJ2-5; maybe TRBD2 (5 bases). The J call may be faulty, since TRBJ2-7 better matches the DNA end. Sample: blood. The receptor was isolated from a boy aged 5-17 years in good health. The DNA for the CDR3 is TGTGCCAGCAGCGTCGGGGTCACCACCAACTACGAGCAGTACTTC. Translating gives CASSVGVTTNYEQYF.